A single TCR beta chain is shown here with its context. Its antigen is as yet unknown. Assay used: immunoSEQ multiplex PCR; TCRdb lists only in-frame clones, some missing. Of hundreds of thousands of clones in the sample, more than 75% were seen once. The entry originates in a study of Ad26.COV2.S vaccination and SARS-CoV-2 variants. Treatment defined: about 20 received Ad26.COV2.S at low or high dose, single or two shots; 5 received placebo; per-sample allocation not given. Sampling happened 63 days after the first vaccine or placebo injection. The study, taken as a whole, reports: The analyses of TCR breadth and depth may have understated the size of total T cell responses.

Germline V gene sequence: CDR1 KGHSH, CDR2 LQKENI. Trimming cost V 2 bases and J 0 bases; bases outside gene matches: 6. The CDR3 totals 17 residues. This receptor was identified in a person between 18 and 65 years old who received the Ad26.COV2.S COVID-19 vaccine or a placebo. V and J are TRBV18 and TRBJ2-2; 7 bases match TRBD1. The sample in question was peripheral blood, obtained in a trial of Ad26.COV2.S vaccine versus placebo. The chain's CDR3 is CASSPGRQGANTGELFF. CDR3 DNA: TGTGCCAGCTCACCAGGGAGACAGGGAGCGAACACCGGGGAGCTGTTTTTT.